This TCR beta chain came from a study of cytomegalovirus exposure and HLA in healthy donors. About the study: Inside one of the first data releases sat tens of millions of unique TCRs taken from HLA-typed donors. Whole-study findings and limits: In a later analysis, V- and J-gene trimming of beta chains associated with a DCLRE1C missense variant, replicated independently.

Points on this clone: Antigen unknown.

Use of 60 Vbeta and 13 Jbeta primers characterized the PCR. Profiling relied on immunoSEQ multiplex PCR, and the TCRdb table lists in-frame clones only, not all of them. This listing includes about 58,000 clones. Germline V gene sequence: CDR1 SGHRS, CDR2 YFSETQ. CDR3 length equals 14 residues. Trimming removed 0 bases at V and 1 base at J, with 7 bases between. The receptor was derived from a young woman in good health and CMV-seronegative. The J gene is TRBJ1-1, the V gene TRBV5-1; possibly TRBD1 for D (6 bases). The sample consisted of PBMCs. The CDR3 is CASSLEQGNTEAFF. In nucleotides, the CDR3 is TGCGCCAGCAGCTTGGAACAGGGGAACACTGAAGCTTTCTTT.